A single T cell receptor (beta chain) is shown here with its context. As yet, its antigen is unknown. 60 Vbeta and 13 Jbeta primers were used in PCR. Only in-frame clones appear in the TCRdb table, and some are missing; sequencing was by immunoSEQ multiplex PCR. The sample yields about 130,000 clones, roughly 80% seen once. This sample is drawn from a study of cytomegalovirus exposure and HLA in healthy donors. From germline, CDR1 is DFQATT and CDR2 SNEGSKA (reference sequence). CDR3 length equals 11 residues. V lost 1 base and J lost 5, with 6 bases in between. Study-wide findings and caveats: 87-base-pair reads could not separate some V segments, including TRBV6-2 and TRBV6-3. The study found most TCR sequences rare, yet found some public TCRs in many donors. The study listed some 160 cytomegalovirus-associated TCR beta chains. Highest at DRB1 and lowest at HLA-C, TCR association rates differed among HLA loci in a later analysis.

J is TRBJ2-7 and V is TRBV20-1, with no clear D. This receptor was taken from a man under 40 in good health and CMV-seronegative. What was sequenced was PBMCs. CDR3 sequence reads: CSARGGHEQYF. As DNA, the CDR3 is TGCAGTGCTAGAGGTGGCCACGAGCAGTACTTC.